The 15 T cell receptor beta chains given below trace back to one sample, sequenced in a study of regulatory T cells in long-lasting Graves disease. The time point denotes: newly diagnosed GD, antithyroid drugs for less than 3 months. Making the TCR library involved RNA that had been extracted from PBMCs. The TCR beta library used iRepertoire HTBI primers with Arm-PCR amplification of CDR3. Each CDR3 protein gets one entry after TCRdb re-called the multiplex PCR reads with MiXCR. The sample records 400,000 to 500,000 distinct CDR3 sequences, about 15% being singletons. This sample was also put to use in a study of T cells in Graves' hyperthyroidism and ophthalmopathy.

Sequences were derived from peripheral blood mononuclear cells (PBMCs), sampled at new diagnosis, from a patient treated with antithyroid drugs. The receptors shown here come from a woman in her twenties or thirties with Graves disease.

This clonotype was recorded many times. The rearrangement uses TRBV12-3 or TRBV12-4 and TRBJ1-5, with D maybe TRBD1 (6 bases). CDR3 length equals 14 residues. The V gene lost 3 bases and the J gene lost 8 bases, with 14 bases spanning the gap. CDR3 coding DNA: TGTGCCAGCAGTTTTCGTGGGGGCGAGGAGCCCCAGCATTTT. Translation gives CASSFRGGEEPQHF.

This chain connects TRBV20-1 to TRBJ2-1; TRBD1 is a possible D gene (5 bases). This CDR3 region has 11 residues. Trimming removed 6 bases at V and 15 bases at J, with 18 bases between. Germline V gene lookup returns CDR1 DFQATT and CDR2 SNEGSKA (reference sequence). The CDR3 DNA reads TGCAGTGCCAGTCCAGGGATCTATGGGTTCTTC. Translation: CSASPGIYGFF.

The sample holds many counts of this clonotype. The genes are TRBV11-2 and TRBJ2-3, with D perhaps TRBD1 (6 bases). This CDR3 has 19 residues. Germline V gives CDR1 SGHAT, CDR2 FQNNGV. V shed 1 base and J shed 4 bases, with 24 bases lying between them. Here the CDR3 DNA reads TGTGCCAGCAGCTTAGGTGTAGCCTCCAGGGGTGGAACACCAGATACGCAGTATTTT. It is translated as CASSLGVASRGGTPDTQYF.

This clonotype has a count of ten or more. The rearrangement joins TRBV11-2 to TRBJ2-5, with TRBD2 as a possible D gene (5 bases). V lost 7 bases, J lost 2 bases, and 11 bases lay in between. This CDR3 has 13 amino acids. From germline, CDR1 is SGHAT and CDR2 FQNNGV. The CDR3 sequence is CASNYGNQETQYF. The CDR3 coding sequence is TGTGCCAGCAATTACGGGAATCAAGAGACCCAGTACTTC.

This clonotype showed up many times. The gene calls are TRBV30 and TRBJ1-2; TRBD1 might be the D (5 bases). Per germline, CDR1 GTSNPN and CDR2 SVGIG (reference sequence). The CDR3 length is 13 residues. V was trimmed by 0 bases and J by 4 bases, leaving 9 bases between them. CDR3 residues: CAWSVLRAYGYTF. CDR3 sequence (DNA): TGTGCCTGGAGTGTACTCAGGGCCTATGGCTACACCTTC.

This clonotype was observed many times. V gene TRBV19 combines with J gene TRBJ1-1; D gene uncertain. The germline V and J ends were trimmed by 7 bases and 1 base, with 4 bases remaining between them. Per the germline V gene, CDR1 is LNHDA and CDR2 is SQIVND (reference sequence). There are 11 residues in the CDR3. The chain's CDR3 is CASNWNTEAFF. The CDR3 DNA reads TGTGCCAGTAACTGGAACACTGAAGCTTTCTTT.

A word on this clonotype: A much larger clone differs from this one at a single base, so this may be a read error. The rearrangement joins TRBV3-1 to TRBJ2-1; 7 positions match TRBD2. CDR1 LGHDT and CDR2 YNNKEL come from the germline V gene (reference sequence). V trimming: 6 bases; J trimming: 5 bases; junction bases outside the gene matches: 13. The CDR3 has 16 amino acids. In DNA form, the CDR3 reads TGTGCCAGCAGTCCGTCTGCTAGCGGCAGCCACAATGAGCAGTTCTTC. This codes for CASSPSASGSHNEQFF.

The rearrangement uses TRBV28 and TRBJ2-1; 8 bases align to TRBD2. The end of the DNA fits TRBJ2-5 better, so the J call may be wrong. Germline lookup yields CDR1 MDHEN and CDR2 SYDVKM. CDR3 length: 14 residues. CDR3 region: CANPGGRSQETQYF. The CDR3 bases are TGTGCCAACCCTGGCGGGAGGAGTCAAGAGACCCAGTACTTC.

The chain recombines TRBV28 with TRBJ2-6, with D perhaps matching TRBD1 or TRBD2 (5 bases each). The germline gives CDR1 MDHEN, CDR2 SYDVKM. This CDR3 region has 20 residues. Trimming shortened V by 4 bases and J by 0 bases, and 22 bases separated the two germline ends. CDR3 amino acids: CASSYRELRDGISGANVLTF. For the CDR3, the DNA is TGTGCCAGCAGTTATAGGGAGCTTCGGGACGGGATCTCTGGGGCCAACGTCCTGACTTTC. The variable domain in full, with the rest retrieved from reference TRBV28 and TRBJ2-6, is DVKVTQSSRYLVKRTGEKVFLECVQDMDHENMFWYRQDPGLGLRLIYFSYDVKMKEKGDIPEGYSVSREKKERFSLILESASTNQTSMYLCASSYRELRDGISGANVLTFGAGSRLTVL.

This clonotype has more than one count but fewer than ten. This rearrangement joins TRBV30 to TRBJ1-2, with TRBD1 as a possible D gene (6 bases). Germline V gives CDR1 GTSNPN, CDR2 SVGIG (reference sequence). CDR3 size: 10 residues. V gave up 8 bases and J gave up 6 bases, with 10 bases separating them. CDR3 DNA: TGTGCCCTCGGGACACATGGCTACACCTTC. Translated, it gives CALGTHGYTF.

Remarks on this clonotype: This may be a read error, as it is one base from a much larger clone. In DNA form, the CDR3 reads TGCAGCGTTGAAGATCCAACAGATGAGCAGTACTTC. Translating gives CSVEDPTDEQYF. The chain links TRBV29-1 to TRBJ2-7; D ambiguous. Germline assignment: CDR1 SQVTM and CDR2 ANQGSEA. There are 12 residues in the CDR3. V gave up 0 bases and J gave up 7 bases, with 10 bases separating them.

The J gene is TRBJ2-1, the V gene TRBV29-1; D might be TRBD2 (6 bases). This CDR3 has 14 amino acids. The V gene lost 5 bases and the J gene lost 5 bases, with 16 bases spanning the gap. Looked up from germline, CDR1 is SQVTM and CDR2 is ANQGSEA. The DNA of the CDR3 is TGCAGCGTTAGGGACGGGGACTTACACAATGAGCAGTTCTTC. Amino acid sequence: CSVRDGDLHNEQFF.

The rearrangement links TRBV25-1 to TRBJ1-2; maybe TRBD1 (6 bases). V was pared by 3 bases and J by 8 bases, with 16 bases between. CDR3 length: 14 amino acids. Germline V lookup: CDR1 MGHDK, CDR2 SYGVNS. The CDR3 loop reads CASSEDSGVKGYTF. The CDR3 region has the DNA TGTGCCAGCAGTGAGGACAGTGGGGTTAAAGGCTACACCTTC.

This clonotype was detected many times. The CDR3 nucleotides read TGTGCCAGCAGTTACCGACAGGCCAGAGACTCCTATGGCTACACCTTC. Protein sequence: CASSYRQARDSYGYTF. The chain recombines TRBV6-9 with TRBJ1-2, with D tentatively TRBD1 (6 bases). The CDR3 has 16 amino acids. V was shortened by 3 bases and J by 4 bases, with 18 bases between the two germline ends. The germline gives CDR1 MNHGY, CDR2 SVAAGI.

This clonotype showed up just a few times. This chain connects TRBV28 to TRBJ1-1; D call uncertain. This CDR3 has 15 residues. The ends were cut back, 7 bases at V and 2 bases at J, with 17 bases in the middle. Germline CDR1 is MDHEN and CDR2 is SYDVKM. CDR3 sequence: CASMGSGISNTEAFF. For the CDR3, the DNA is TGTGCCAGCATGGGGTCGGGAATTTCTAACACTGAAGCTTTCTTT.